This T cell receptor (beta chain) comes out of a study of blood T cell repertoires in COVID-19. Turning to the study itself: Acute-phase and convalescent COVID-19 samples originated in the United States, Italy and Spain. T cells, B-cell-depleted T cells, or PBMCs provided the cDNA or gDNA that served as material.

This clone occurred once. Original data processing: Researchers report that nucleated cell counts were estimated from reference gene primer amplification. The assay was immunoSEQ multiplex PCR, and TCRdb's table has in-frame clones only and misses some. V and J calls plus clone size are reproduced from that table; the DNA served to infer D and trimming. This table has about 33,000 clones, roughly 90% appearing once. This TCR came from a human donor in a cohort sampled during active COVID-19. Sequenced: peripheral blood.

The CDR3 protein is CASSPGLAGGSDTQYF. CDR3 nucleotide sequence: TGCGCCAGCAGCCCAGGACTAGCGGGGGGCTCAGATACGCAGTATTTT. The rearrangement uses TRBV5-1 and TRBJ2-3; 14 bases match TRBD2. V gave up 4 bases and J gave up 4 bases; unmatched junction bases: 5. Germline V gives CDR1 SGHRS, CDR2 YFSETQ. CDR3 length: 16 amino acids. The whole variable domain, filled in from reference TRBV5-1 and TRBJ2-3, reads KAGVTQTPRYLIKTRGQQVTLSCSPISGHRSVSWYQQTPGQGLQFLFEYFSETQRNKGNFPGRFSGRQFSNSRSEMNVSTLELGDSALYLCASSPGLAGGSDTQYFGPGTRLTVL.